These T cell receptor beta chains were read from a single sample in a study of blood T cell repertoires in COVID-19. Using immunoSEQ multiplex PCR, the repertoire was profiled, and TCRdb retains in-frame clones only, with some absent. The sample has about 83,000 clones; about 82% are singletons. Sequencing was done on a sample of peripheral blood. Source of these receptors: a woman over 75 in a cohort sampled during active or convalescent COVID-19. Each CDR3 is given with its conserved first and last residue. A D gene is named only where the DNA matches it firmly. Not every row has a clone size; where given, it reads once, few, many or a size class.

TGTGCCAGCAGTCTCCCGGGACGGGGGACCGGGGAGCTGTTTTTT	CASSLPGRGTGELFF	.	TRBV28	TRBJ2-2	15	.
TGCGCCAGCAGCACCGGGACAGGATATGGCTACACCTTC	CASSTGTGYGYTF	TRBD1	TRBV5-1	TRBJ1-2	13	.
TGTGCCATCAGTGACAGGGGAGGGAATCAGCCCCAGCATTTT	CAISDRGGNQPQHF	.	TRBV10-3	TRBJ1-5	14	.
TGTGCCAGCAGCTTGACTAGCCCCTACGAGCAGTACTTC	CASSLTSPYEQYF	TRBD2	TRBV11-2	TRBJ2-7	13	.
TGTGCCAGCAGTACTAGGACGGGTTGGGCCGGGGAGCTGTTTTTT	CASSTRTGWAGELFF	.	TRBV27	TRBJ2-2	15	.
TGTGCCACCAGTGGGGGGGGTGAGCAGCCCCAGCATTTT	CATSGGGEQPQHF	.	TRBV24-1	TRBJ1-5	13	.
TGTGCCAGCAGTTTAGATCAGGCTGGAGAGACCCAGTACTTC	CASSLDQAGETQYF	.	TRBV27	TRBJ2-5	14	.
TGTGCCAGCAGTCAGGGACCCTGGGGGGGCACTGAAGCTTTCTTT	CASSQGPWGGTEAFF	.	TRBV27	TRBJ1-1	15	.
TGTGCCAGCAGCGCCGCGGGCTTTGGGAAAGCTTTCTTT	CASSAAGFGKAFF	.	TRBV3-1/TRBV3-2	TRBJ1-1	13	.
TGTGCCAGCAGCTTATGGGGACAGGGCAATCAGCCCCAGCATTTT	CASSLWGQGNQPQHF	TRBD1	TRBV7-9	TRBJ1-5	15	few
TGCAGCGTTGGCGGCGGCGTCGGAAACACTGAAGCTTTCTTT	CSVGGGVGNTEAFF	.	TRBV29-1	TRBJ1-1	14	.
TGCAGCGCTGGACAGACCTATGGCTACACCTTC	CSAGQTYGYTF	.	TRBV29-1	TRBJ1-2	11	.
TGCGCCAGCACCCAGGGAACCTCTGGGGCCAACGTCCTGACTTTC	CASTQGTSGANVLTF	.	TRBV5-1	TRBJ2-6	15	.
TGTGCCTGGGGAAGGACTAGCGGGAGGGCCGGAATAGCTACGCAGTATTTT	CAWGRTSGRAGIATQYF	TRBD2	TRBV30	TRBJ2-3	17	.
TGTGCCAGTAGTATAGGCCGCAGGCTGCACATGAACACTGAAGCTTTCTTT	CASSIGRRLHMNTEAFF	.	TRBV19	TRBJ1-1	17	.
TGTGCCAGCACCGAGACCAGGGTTAACTATGGCTACACCTTC	CASTETRVNYGYTF	.	TRBV2	TRBJ1-2	14	.
TGCGCCAGCAGCTTGGAACCCCCTGGACAGGCCTCTGGAAACACCATATATTTT	CASSLEPPGQASGNTIYF	TRBD1	TRBV5-1	TRBJ1-3	18	.
TGTGCCAGCTCACCCCGACAGGGACTCATGAACACTGAAGCTTTCTTT	CASSPRQGLMNTEAFF	TRBD1	TRBV18	TRBJ1-1	16	.
TGTGCCAGCTCACCACTGCCCCTCCGACAGCCCCAGAGCTCTGGAAACACCATATATTTT	CASSPLPLRQPQSSGNTIYF	.	TRBV18	TRBJ1-3	20	.
TGTGCCACCAGTGATTTGGGGACTAGCGGGGCCGAGACCCAGTACTTC	CATSDLGTSGAETQYF	TRBD2	TRBV24-1	TRBJ2-5	16	.
TGTGCCAGTAGGACGGGACAGGGATCCCCCTATGGGGGCTACACCTTC	CASRTGQGSPYGGYTF	TRBD1	TRBV19	TRBJ1-2	16	.
TGTGCCAGCAGTTTACAGGGATCTCAAGAGACCCAGTACTTC	CASSLQGSQETQYF	.	TRBV27	TRBJ2-5	14	.
TGCGCCAGCAGCATTACAGGGACGGGCACTGAAGCTTTCTTT	CASSITGTGTEAFF	.	TRBV5-1	TRBJ1-1	14	few
TGTGCCACCAGCCGAAGCGGGAGGGCCTACAATGAGCAGTTCTTC	CATSRSGRAYNEQFF	TRBD2	TRBV24-1	TRBJ2-1	15	.
TGTGCCAGCAGCTTGGGGGGGCAGGCGACTAACTATGGCTACACCTTC	CASSLGGQATNYGYTF	.	TRBV5-4	TRBJ1-2	16	.
TGTGCCTGGAGTGTAACTAGTTACGATGAGCAGTTCTTC	CAWSVTSYDEQFF	.	TRBV30	TRBJ2-1	13	once
TGCGCCAGCAGGCAGCCGGGACAGGGGTACACCGGGGAGCTGTTTTTT	CASRQPGQGYTGELFF	TRBD1	TRBV4-1	TRBJ2-2	16	.
TGCGCCAGCAGCTTGTGGACAGGGGTAGACACAGATACGCAGTATTTT	CASSLWTGVDTDTQYF	TRBD1	TRBV5-1	TRBJ2-3	16	.
TGTGCCAGCAGCCATGGACAGGGTAGCAATCAGCCCCAGCATTTT	CASSHGQGSNQPQHF	TRBD1	TRBV14	TRBJ1-5	15	few
TGTGCCAGCAGTGACCCCGGGACAGGGCTTAACTATGGCTACACCTTC	CASSDPGTGLNYGYTF	TRBD1	TRBV25-1	TRBJ1-2	16	.
TGTGCCAGCAGCTTAGCGGGCACCGGGGAGCTGTTTTTT	CASSLAGTGELFF	.	TRBV11-2	TRBJ2-2	13	.
TGTGCCAGCAGTACCCCCCGAGGCGTTTACAATGAGCAGTTCTTC	CASSTPRGVYNEQFF	.	TRBV2	TRBJ2-1	15	.
TGTGCCAGCACCGAAGCACTGGGTTCCGGGTATGGCTACACCTTC	CASTEALGSGYGYTF	.	TRBV5-4	TRBJ1-2	15	once
TGCGCCAGCAGCTTGGGAGGGACAGGGGGCACTGAAGCTTTCTTT	CASSLGGTGGTEAFF	TRBD1	TRBV5-1	TRBJ1-1	15	once
TGTGCCAGCAGCTACGGGACTACGGATGAGCAGTTCTTC	CASSYGTTDEQFF	TRBD2	TRBV7-8	TRBJ2-1	13	.
TGTGCCAGCAGTATAGCGAGGCAAGAGACCCAGTACTTC	CASSIARQETQYF	.	TRBV2	TRBJ2-5	13	.
TGTGCCAGCAGCTGGACAGGGATCCATGGCCACACCTTC	CASSWTGIHGHTF	TRBD1	TRBV5-4	TRBJ1-2	13	.
TGTGCCAGCAGCTTAGCCCTTACGGGGATTAACTATGGCTACACCTTC	CASSLALTGINYGYTF	.	TRBV11-3	TRBJ1-2	16	.
TGTGCCAGCAGCTCGGGACTAGGTAGCACAGATACGCAGTATTTT	CASSSGLGSTDTQYF	TRBD2	TRBV5-4	TRBJ2-3	15	.
TGTGCCAGTAGAGCCGGGACAGGGCCCTACAATGAGCAGTTCTTC	CASRAGTGPYNEQFF	TRBD1	TRBV19	TRBJ2-1	15	.
TGCAGCGTCGGGAACACCGGGGAGCTGTTTTTT	CSVGNTGELFF	.	TRBV29-1	TRBJ2-2	11	.
TGCAGTGCGCGGGACCCCTACGAGCAGTACTTC	CSARDPYEQYF	.	TRBV20-1	TRBJ2-7	11	.
TGCGCCAGCAGCGGGAGTGGGGGCTCGCGCACTGAAGCTTTCTTT	CASSGSGGSRTEAFF	.	TRBV5-1	TRBJ1-1	15	.
TGTGCCAGCAGGAAAGACAGCAACTATGGCTACACCTTC	CASRKDSNYGYTF	.	TRBV11-2	TRBJ1-2	13	.
TGTGCCAGCAGCCCTTACACAGATACGCAGTATTTT	CASSPYTDTQYF	.	TRBV7-9	TRBJ2-3	12	.
TGCGCCAGCAGCCTAGGGGGTCAAGAGACCCAGTACTTC	CASSLGGQETQYF	.	TRBV5-1	TRBJ2-5	13	.
TGTGCCAGCAGCGTCATTATAGCGGGAGCAGATACGCAGTATTTT	CASSVIIAGADTQYF	TRBD2	TRBV9	TRBJ2-3	15	.
TGTGCCAGCAGAGAACTGACAGTTTCTCATGGCTACACCTTC	CASRELTVSHGYTF	.	TRBV2	TRBJ1-2	14	few
TGCAGCGCCTGGGGTTGGAGCGGGAGATTTAATGAGCAGTTCTTC	CSAWGWSGRFNEQFF	TRBD2	TRBV29-1	TRBJ2-1	15	.
TGTGCCAGCAGCCAAAGACTAGCGGGAGGAACCGGGGAGCTGTTTTTT	CASSQRLAGGTGELFF	TRBD2	TRBV3-1/TRBV3-2	TRBJ2-2	16	.
TGTGCCAGCAGCAGGTACAGGGATCGGGCTTCACCCCTCCACTTT	CASSRYRDRASPLHF	.	TRBV14	TRBJ1-6	15	.
TGTGCCAGCAGCTTGGACCCCGTCGGGAACACCATATATTTT	CASSLDPVGNTIYF	.	TRBV5-4	TRBJ1-3	14	.
TGCGCCAGCAGCGGCTCCAGGGGGTTAAGATCGTACGAGCAGTACTTC	CASSGSRGLRSYEQYF	TRBD1	TRBV5-1	TRBJ2-7	16	.
TGTGCCAGCAGCTCACATAGCGTCAATGAGCAGTTCTTC	CASSSHSVNEQFF	.	TRBV7-3	TRBJ2-1	13	.